This T cell receptor (beta chain) appears in the sequencing data of a study of T-cell reconstitution after alpha-beta-depleted transplantation in children. Study observations and caveats: TCRbeta diversity was high at day 60 in some patients (a result of surviving recipient T cells and thymic progenitors).

This clonotype was seen ten or more times. Antigen: not known. The TCRbeta library incorporated unique molecular identifiers. TCRdb processed the PCR reads anew with MiXCR; each CDR3 protein has one entry. The data show about 240,000 distinct CDR3 sequences, with under 30% seen just once and roughly 2.7% held by the top ten. This sequence was found in a girl aged 2 to 10 with Fanconi anemia, due to receive a stem cell transplant. The material was PBMCs, obtained before TCRalphabeta/CD19-depleted stem cell transplant.

The CDR3 nucleotides are TGCAGTGCTAGCGGGGAGGGGGTCTGGGCCGAGCAGTACTTC. Its protein product is CSASGEGVWAEQYF. The chain combines TRBV20-1 with TRBJ2-7; D is possibly TRBD2 (7 bases). Germline V lookup: CDR1 DFQATT, CDR2 SNEGSKA (reference sequence). This CDR3 spans 14 amino acids. V lost 3 bases, J lost 6 bases, and 18 bases lay in between.